This T cell receptor (beta chain) derives from a study of cytomegalovirus exposure and HLA in healthy donors. Findings and caveats of the study: Sequence variants that were highly shared formed a cluster that was likely a sequencing artifact. Per a prior analysis, the majority of TCR beta V segments were productive roughly 87% or roughly 30% of the time. The study dropped some indistinguishable V segments, TRBV6-2 and TRBV6-3 among them.

For this clone: No antigen is known for it.

The CDR3 covers 15 residues. Germline CDR1 LGHNA, CDR2 YNFKEQ. Trimming cost V 1 base and J 7 bases; bases outside gene matches: 8. In the PCR, 60 Vbeta and 13 Jbeta primers were used. Repertoires were generated with immunoSEQ multiplex PCR, while TCRdb's copy carries only in-frame clones and drops some. Among 80,000 or so clones listed, roughly 63% were seen once. This TCR came from a man aged 25-45 years in good health and CMV-seropositive. The sequencing input was PBMCs. The chain joins TRBV4-2 to TRBJ1-2; 8 nucleotides agree with TRBD1. CDR3 protein: CASSQGGQGARGYTF. For the CDR3, the DNA is TGTGCCAGCAGCCAAGGGGGGCAGGGGGCCCGTGGCTACACCTTC.